This TCR beta chain was identified in a study of shared clonotypes between healthy human individuals. Using approximately 200 ng DNA, approximately 27,000 T cell genomes, the sorted-subset replicate PCRs were run. This table comes from immunoSEQ multiplex PCR, and its TCRdb copy is limited to in-frame clones, with some not included. The table records 2 million to 2.5 million clones, 90% to 95% of them present only once. Study results and limitations: Only a few donors were included, so the genetic and exposure-history diversity represented was limited. Generation of non-shared clonotypes was less probable than generation of clonotypes shared by all four donors.

Comments on this clone: As yet, its antigen is unknown. The sample has other DNA sequences that encode this CDR3 too.

Germline-derived CDR1 and CDR2 are MDHEN and SYDVKM. The CDR3 has 13 residues. Trimming pared 6 bases from V and 4 bases from J, leaving 12 bases between. The chain joins TRBV28 to TRBJ1-2; possible D gene TRBD1, 6 bases. The TCR comes from a man aged 18 to 35 in good health. Some clones in this sample may be carry-over from other donors' samples. Sequencing was done on a sample of naive CD4+ T cells from PBMCs. The subset is: CD45RA+ positively selected. The CDR3, as DNA: TGTGCCAGCAGCTTAGGACAGACCTATGGCTACACCTTC. Its translation: CASSLGQTYGYTF.